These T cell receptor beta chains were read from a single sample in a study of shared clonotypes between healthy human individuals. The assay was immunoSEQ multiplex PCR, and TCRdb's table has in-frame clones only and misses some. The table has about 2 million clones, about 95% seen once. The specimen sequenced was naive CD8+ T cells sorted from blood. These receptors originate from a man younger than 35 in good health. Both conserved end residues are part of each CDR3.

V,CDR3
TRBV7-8,CASSLGGHGRWETQYF
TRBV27,CASSLNPGGGEQYF
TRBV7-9,CASSPDKTKPEAFF
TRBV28,CASSGLGVIYYEQYF
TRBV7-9,CASSLGLAGINNEQFF
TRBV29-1,CSIPDRGNPYSNQPQHF
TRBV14,CASSRRWTEAFF
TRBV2,CASSEGRSSVGEQYF
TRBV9,CASSVRPQLGDSNTEAFF
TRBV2,CASSPGTEETQYF
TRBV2,CASSVWTSEYNEQFF
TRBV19,CASSYTGDAYEQYF
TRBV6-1,CASSEGAGHTYEQYF
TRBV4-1,CASSQEVGGGSDTQYF
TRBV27,CASSLEGLQETQYF
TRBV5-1,CASSLSGRGEQYF
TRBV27,CASSLRGQGIYEQYF
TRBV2,CASLASHTDTQYF
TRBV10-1,CASSDGQGFTDTQYF
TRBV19,CASSIDRTTGEGYEQYF
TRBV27,CASTHRQGTYEQYF
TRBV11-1,CASGETGPYEQYF
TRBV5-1,CASSWAPPNSYNEQFF
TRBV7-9,CASSLQGPSYGYTF
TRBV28,CASSLKTGAPSYNSPLHF
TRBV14,CASSQGQLLYGYTF
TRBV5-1,CASSLGQGLNEQFF
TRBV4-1,CASSQESGLYYEQYF